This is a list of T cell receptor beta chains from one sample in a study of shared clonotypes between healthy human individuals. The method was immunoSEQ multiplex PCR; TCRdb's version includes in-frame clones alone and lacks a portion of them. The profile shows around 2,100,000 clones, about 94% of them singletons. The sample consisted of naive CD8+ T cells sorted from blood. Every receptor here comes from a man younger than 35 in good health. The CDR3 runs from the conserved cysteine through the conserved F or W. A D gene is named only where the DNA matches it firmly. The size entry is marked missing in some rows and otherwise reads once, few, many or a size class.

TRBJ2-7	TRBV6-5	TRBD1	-	TGTGCCAGCAGTTGGTCAGGGGGTTACGAGCAGTACTTC	CASSWSGGYEQYF
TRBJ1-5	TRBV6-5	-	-	TGTGCCAGCAGCCCACTACAGGGAACCAATCAGCCCCAGCATTTT	CASSPLQGTNQPQHF
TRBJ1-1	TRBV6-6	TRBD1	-	TGTGCCAGCAGTTCCTGGACAGGGGGGACTGAAGCTTTCTTT	CASSSWTGGTEAFF
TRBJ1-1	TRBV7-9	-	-	TGTGCCAGCAGCTTAGGGGGTTGGGGTGAGGCAAAAAACACTGAAGCTTTCTTT	CASSLGGWGEAKNTEAFF
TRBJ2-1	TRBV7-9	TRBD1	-	TGTGCCAGCAGAACCGGGACAGGGAGTTTCGATGAGCAGTTCTTC	CASRTGTGSFDEQFF
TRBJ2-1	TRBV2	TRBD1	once	TGTGCCAGCATTTTAGGGACAGGGAGTATGGATGAGCAGTTCTTC	CASILGTGSMDEQFF
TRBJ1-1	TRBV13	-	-	TGTGCCAGCAGCTCGACAGGAGTCCCCTCGGCTTTCTTT	CASSSTGVPSAFF
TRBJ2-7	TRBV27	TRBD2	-	TGTGCCAGCAGTTTACTCGAACCTAGCGGCCCTTCCTACGAGCAGTACTTC	CASSLLEPSGPSYEQYF
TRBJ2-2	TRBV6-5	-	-	TGTGCCAGCAGTTACTTCCCGGGAACCGGGGAGCTGTTTTTT	CASSYFPGTGELFF
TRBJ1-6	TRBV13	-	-	TGTGCCAGCAGCCCCCGCAGGGGACAATCACCCCTCCACTTT	CASSPRRGQSPLHF
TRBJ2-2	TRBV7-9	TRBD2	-	TGTGCCAGCAGCGCAACTAGCGGGAGGTTGGCCGGGGAGCTGTTTTTT	CASSATSGRLAGELFF
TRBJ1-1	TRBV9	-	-	TGTGCCAGCAGCGCCCCCCCGGGGGATGAAGCTTTCTTT	CASSAPPGDEAFF
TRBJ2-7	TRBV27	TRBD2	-	TGTGCCAGCAGTTTAAACCCTAGCGGGTTCACCTACGAGCAGTACTTC	CASSLNPSGFTYEQYF
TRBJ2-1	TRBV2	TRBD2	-	TGTGCCAGCAGTGCTCGGACTAGCGGGGCCTACAATGAGCAGTTCTTC	CASSARTSGAYNEQFF
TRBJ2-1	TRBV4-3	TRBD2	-	TGCGCCAGCAGCCAAGATACGGGGGAGGGTAGCGGTGAGCAGTTCTTC	CASSQDTGEGSGEQFF
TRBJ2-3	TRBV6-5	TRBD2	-	TGTGCCAGCAGTTACTCGGGAGGGTCCAAGTTAGATACGCAGTATTTT	CASSYSGGSKLDTQYF
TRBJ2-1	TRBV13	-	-	TGTGCCAGCAGCTTAAGGGGAGCCCACAATGAGCAGTTCTTC	CASSLRGAHNEQFF
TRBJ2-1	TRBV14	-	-	TGTGCCAGCAGCCAAAAATGGTCCCTTTACAATGAGCAGTTCTTC	CASSQKWSLYNEQFF
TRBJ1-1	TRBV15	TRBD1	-	TGTGCCACCAGCAGAGAAGCGTTTAGGGCAGGGGGACTGAACACTGAAGCTTTCTTT	CATSREAFRAGGLNTEAFF
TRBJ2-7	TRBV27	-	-	TGTGCCAGCAGTGAACTCGGGAGTCCTGGCGAGCAGTACTTC	CASSELGSPGEQYF
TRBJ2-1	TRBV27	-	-	TGTGCCAGCAGTTTTGGGAGCGCTTCCTACAATGAGCAGTTCTTC	CASSFGSASYNEQFF
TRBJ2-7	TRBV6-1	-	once	TGTGCCAGCAGTGAAGCGCCGGGGGTAACCTCCTACGAGCAGTACTTC	CASSEAPGVTSYEQYF
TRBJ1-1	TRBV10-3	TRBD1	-	TGTGCCATCAGCGCCGAAGGACAGGGAGTTCGAGAAGCTTTCTTT	CAISAEGQGVREAFF
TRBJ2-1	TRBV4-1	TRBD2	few	TGCGCCAGCAGCCAAGTTAGCGGGAGCTACAATGAGCAGTTCTTC	CASSQVSGSYNEQFF
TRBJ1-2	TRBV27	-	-	TGTGCCAGCAGTCCCCTCGGTAACTATGGCTACACCTTC	CASSPLGNYGYTF
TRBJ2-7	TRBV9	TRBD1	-	TGTGCCAGCAGCGTAGCTCGGGACAGGGAAACCTACGAGCAGTACTTC	CASSVARDRETYEQYF
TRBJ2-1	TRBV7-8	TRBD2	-	TGTGCCAGCAGCTTAACACTAGCGGGGAACAATGAGCAGTTCTTC	CASSLTLAGNNEQFF
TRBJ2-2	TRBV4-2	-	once	TGTGCCAGCAGCCAAGGCGACGGCACCGGGGAGCTGTTTTTT	CASSQGDGTGELFF
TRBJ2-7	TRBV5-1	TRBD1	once	TGCGCCAGCAGTATTGCCGGGACAGGGAGGGACGAGCAGTACTTC	CASSIAGTGRDEQYF